This is a list of T cell receptor beta chains from one sample in a study of tumor-infiltrating lymphocytes in primary liver carcinoma. TCRdb passed the multiplex PCR reads through MiXCR, listing each CDR3 protein once. The sample holds roughly 200,000 distinct CDR3 sequences, around 81% seen once. Sample: tumor tissue from primary liver carcinoma. These receptor sequences come from a middle-aged man with primary liver carcinoma and hepatitis B virus infection. CDR3s include the opening cysteine and the closing phenylalanine or tryptophan. A D gene is named only where the DNA matches it firmly.

CDR3aa: CAWSGLAGPDTQYF
v_gene: TRBV30
d_gene: TRBD2
j_gene: TRBJ2-3

CDR3aa: CATSDLIYQYNEQFF
v_gene: TRBV24-1
d_gene: -
j_gene: TRBJ2-1

CDR3aa: CASSQAGQGGTGEMYF
v_gene: TRBV4-2
d_gene: -
j_gene: TRBJ2-2

CDR3aa: CASSEATLGTGELVF
v_gene: TRBV6-1
d_gene: -
j_gene: TRBJ2-2

CDR3aa: CASGQDRAGNEQYF
v_gene: TRBV4-2
d_gene: -
j_gene: TRBJ2-7

CDR3aa: CASSMPGLGGTDMQYF
v_gene: TRBV6-5
d_gene: -
j_gene: TRBJ2-3

CDR3aa: CSVAGVDGHSTDTRYF
v_gene: TRBV29-1
d_gene: -
j_gene: TRBJ2-3

CDR3aa: CASCSGREGNLSYEQYF
v_gene: TRBV6-2/TRBV6-3
d_gene: TRBD2
j_gene: TRBJ2-7

CDR3aa: CASSPSSIETQYF
v_gene: TRBV5-4
d_gene: -
j_gene: TRBJ2-5

CDR3aa: CASSSGESSVGACTDTQYF
v_gene: TRBV11-1
d_gene: -
j_gene: TRBJ2-3

CDR3aa: CPIRGRSQGLNTQAFF
v_gene: TRBV10-3
d_gene: TRBD1
j_gene: TRBJ1-1

CDR3aa: CASSDRQGDYNKQFF
v_gene: TRBV6-1
d_gene: TRBD1
j_gene: TRBJ2-1

CDR3aa: CASSLESHNNQQFF
v_gene: TRBV5-4
d_gene: -
j_gene: TRBJ2-1

CDR3aa: CASSLAWETQCF
v_gene: TRBV12-3/TRBV12-4
d_gene: -
j_gene: TRBJ2-5

CDR3aa: CASSPVGLVPETRYF
v_gene: TRBV11-2
d_gene: -
j_gene: TRBJ2-5

CDR3aa: CASSFSGPLDDKQFF
v_gene: TRBV11-2
d_gene: TRBD2
j_gene: TRBJ2-1

CDR3aa: CASSLRAFGGNSYEQYF
v_gene: TRBV12-3/TRBV12-4
d_gene: -
j_gene: TRBJ2-7

CDR3aa: CARCPRQKGYGYTF
v_gene: TRBV12-3/TRBV12-4
d_gene: -
j_gene: TRBJ1-2

CDR3aa: CASRDWDTEAIF
v_gene: TRBV10-3
d_gene: -
j_gene: TRBJ1-1

CDR3aa: CGVWDGVVGANILTF
v_gene: TRBV29-1
d_gene: -
j_gene: TRBJ2-6

CDR3aa: CVSSTRDRRDEKLFF
v_gene: TRBV9
d_gene: TRBD1
j_gene: TRBJ1-4

CDR3aa: CASSHVNSPLHF
v_gene: TRBV5-4
d_gene: -
j_gene: TRBJ1-6

CDR3aa: CASSSSGTCGYSGADVLSF
v_gene: TRBV6-5
d_gene: -
j_gene: TRBJ2-6

CDR3aa: CANSHSTSASSYEQYF
v_gene: TRBV6-1
d_gene: -
j_gene: TRBJ2-7

CDR3aa: CANRPLGPGYEQYF
v_gene: TRBV6-5
d_gene: -
j_gene: TRBJ2-7

CDR3aa: CSMTQASSYTF
v_gene: TRBV29-1
d_gene: -
j_gene: TRBJ1-2

CDR3aa: CASSFQGVTFF
v_gene: TRBV28
d_gene: -
j_gene: TRBJ1-1

CDR3aa: CSAMITGTGTPYEQYF
v_gene: TRBV29-1
d_gene: -
j_gene: TRBJ2-7

CDR3aa: CASREVDIQYF
v_gene: TRBV7-9
d_gene: -
j_gene: TRBJ2-3

CDR3aa: CGRSQADDQFF
v_gene: TRBV4-2
d_gene: -
j_gene: TRBJ2-1

CDR3aa: CASNSELYNEQVF
v_gene: TRBV11-2
d_gene: -
j_gene: TRBJ2-1

CDR3aa: CASGLYRSAGGSYNERFF
v_gene: TRBV11-1
d_gene: TRBD2
j_gene: TRBJ2-1